This T cell receptor (beta chain) comes out of a study of shared T cell receptors in the human thymus. V dropped 2 bases and J dropped 4 bases, with 11 bases sitting between them. Germline-derived CDR1 and CDR2 are MNHEY and SVGAGI. The CDR3 totals 14 residues. Method: immunoSEQ multiplex PCR; TCRdb's copy keeps in-frame clones and lacks some. The sample lists 500,000 to 750,000 clones, around 87% seen once, with 0.008% to 0.011% in the top ten. The sample was also reused in another study, on human thymus T cells. That source reports: The people who donated were healthy Finnish babies having corrective surgery for congenital heart defects. Corrective cardiac surgery supplied the resected thymus tissue. V and J gene usage appeared biased in thymic and blood repertoires.

This chain links TRBV6-5 with TRBJ1-1; TRBD1 is a possible D gene (6 bases). The source material was thymocytes. This clonotype was sampled from a boy younger than two with a congenital heart defect. The CDR3 nucleotides read TGTGCCAGCAGTTACGGTAGGGGGTCCACTGAAGCTTTCTTT. Translation gives CASSYGRGSTEAFF.